This record covers a single T cell receptor (beta chain). What it recognizes is unknown. This sample is drawn from a study of shared clonotypes between healthy human individuals. Study results and caveats: The four-donor shared clonotypes exceeded non-shared clonotypes in generation probability, with non-shared ones scoring lower. Among donors, sharing of clonotypes was expected to be affected by sequencing depth.

The CDR3 totals 15 residues. Germline V gene data show CDR1 as SGHRS and CDR2 as YFSETQ. Trimming stripped 2 bases from V and 0 bases from J, with 8 bases between. Clones were read by immunoSEQ multiplex PCR, and TCRdb kept only the in-frame ones, dropping some. The repertoire holds millions of clones, 85% to 95% seen once, with around 0.14% in the top ten. The sequenced sample consisted of naive CD4+ T cells sorted from blood. As for subset: CD45RA+ positively selected. V and J are TRBV5-1 and TRBJ1-4; D uncertain. The source is a man between 18 and 35 years old in good health. The CDR3 loop reads CASSFGRSTNEKLFF. The CDR3 DNA reads as TGCGCCAGCAGCTTTGGACGTTCAACTAATGAAAAACTGTTTTTT.